This T cell receptor beta chain was obtained from a study of T-cell memory formation after mild COVID-19. Researchers used 5'RACE with constant-segment primers to make TCR alpha and TCR beta cDNA libraries that carry sample barcodes and UMIs. MiXCR, applied by TCRdb to the 5' RACE reads, yields one record per CDR3 protein. The table lists about 160,000 distinct CDR3 sequences, 31% of them singletons. This CDR3 is 13 amino acids long. Germline V gives CDR1 SSHAT, CDR2 FNYEAQ (reference sequence). Overall study findings and caveats: The finding that pre-infection memory included some responding clones suggested that cross-reactive memory joined. A balance of CD4 and CD8 characterized clones contracting day 15 to 85, whereas later expanders leaned CD4+. CD4+ clones that contracted lay mainly in CM and EM; CD8+ ones lay in EMRA.

As concerns this clonotype: Antigen unknown. Sequence at one end of the junction differs from germline and may be a read error.

This TCR came from an adult woman who had mild COVID-19 (a few samples of this study predate the infection). Cell type and time point are not known. Sequenced material: PBMCs or a T cell subset sorted from them (not recorded which). The chain combines TRBV7-7 with TRBJ2-5; maybe TRBD2 (6 bases). In DNA form, the CDR3 reads TGTGCTAGCAGCTTACAACGGGAGATGACCCAGTACTTC. Its protein product is CASSLQREMTQYF.